This T cell receptor beta chain originates from a study of regulatory T cells in long-lasting Graves disease (dated by TCRdb to the early 2020s). Turning to the overall study: Patients with newly diagnosed Graves' disease had been on antithyroid drugs for under 3 months. Patients with persistent Graves' disease were compared with patients with newly diagnosed Graves' disease using TCR sequencing and RNA sequencing of peripheral blood. The study was conducted in China and was registered as a clinical trial. A total of 33 samples were covered by TCR sequencing, comprising some 13 persistent and around 20 newly diagnosed Graves' disease patients. Summary of the overall study and its limitations: Persistent patients shared more public clonotypes among themselves (under 3,000) than newly diagnosed patients did (more than 950). The authors noted that the small sample size was a limitation that may lower accuracy. Sequencing and analysis were limited to the TCR beta chain. Peripheral blood alone was examined, since thyroid tissue, which constituted the primary lesion, could not be accessed. Preferential use of TRBV28, TRBJ1-2 and TRBJ2-5 was observed in persistent disease, whereas TRBV20-1 and TRBJ2-1 were favored in newly diagnosed disease. Lower TCR Shannon entropy and fewer highly expanded clones were observed in persistent Graves' disease patients than in newly diagnosed patients, which suggested clonal expansion.

What the time point label conveys for this sample: newly diagnosed GD, antithyroid drugs for less than 3 months. For both TCR sequencing and RNA sequencing, RNA was extracted from PBMCs using TRIzol. The diagnosis of Graves' disease was made according to American Thyroid Association guidelines. The patients came from an endocrinology department in Xi'an, China. Each patient gave approximately 9.7 milliliters of peripheral blood, collected in an EDTA anticoagulant tube. PBMCs were isolated by Ficoll Paque Plus density gradient separation without further T cell sorting. An Agilent 2100 Bioanalyzer and agarose gel were used to check RNA quality, and a NanoDrop 2000 was used to measure RNA concentration. Libraries were built with multiplex PCR. The run used an Illumina HiSeq 4000. iRepertoire HTBI primers and Arm-PCR amplification of CDR3 regions were used to construct TCR beta libraries. Before sequencing, the PCR products went through gel purification. The authors processed their data as follows. Gene usage analysis of CDR3 amino acid clonotypes relied on the 55 to 80 TRBV and 15 or so TRBJ segments identified across samples. Filtered high-quality paired reads were merged into contigs using COPE and FqMerger. BLAST was used to align contigs to the IMGT TRBV, TRBD and TRBJ reference genes, and CDR3 was defined following IMGT. Clonotypes above 0.1% frequency were classified as highly expanded clones. Shannon entropy served as the measure of repertoire diversity, while the Gini coefficient captured V-J evenness. Clonotypes shared by more than one individual were considered public. TCRdb's own reprocessing of the public reads used fastp at Q25 and MiXCR and kept productive beta chains. Every CDR3 protein is listed once, alongside the most common genes and DNA of its rows. What appears here as the V and J calls and clone size reflects TCRdb's work, not the paper's. The sample contains about 500,000 distinct CDR3 sequences, about a sixth of them found a single time. The ten largest make up 12% of the sample.

This clonotype has at least ten counts. Its target antigen remains unknown. The record has no base qualities; no much larger clone is one base away. The CDR3 runs 17 amino acids, cysteine and phenylalanine included. Of all the DNA, just the CDR3 is kept, 51 bases in frame from base 1. The germline V gene gives CDR1 as MDHEN and CDR2 as SYDVKM. Here V drops 8 bases and J drops 2 bases, and the junction holds 12 bases not matched to any gene. The same sample was also studied in work on T cells in Graves' hyperthyroidism and ophthalmopathy. Reported in the second study: A patient counted as having stable Graves' hyperthyroidism if no progression to ophthalmopathy occurred over 18 months of follow-up. The hyperthyroidism patients were between 18 and 65 years old and newly diagnosed, with a disease duration of less than 2 months. The study excluded patients with uncontrolled infections, other autoimmune diseases, pregnancy or lactation. Diagnoses relied on clinical symptoms, serum thyroxine and TRAb, thyroid ultrasound and orbital computed tomography. The first round of RT-PCR for the TCR CDR3 was performed with the HTBI primer set and the Qiagen OneStep RT-PCR kit. Blood samples also contained most of the expanded thyroid clonotypes (frequency above 0.001), which suggests that blood repertoires may reflect thyroid immune responses. In cross-validation, a model built on a 13 V-J signature told ophthalmopathy apart from stable hyperthyroidism with just under 90% sensitivity and around 84% specificity, and in testing the same model reached 80%/75%. In validation, progression to ophthalmopathy was predicted by the model with more than 65% sensitivity and 72% to 85% specificity, a median of roughly six months before onset. To identify distinguishing TCR V-J signatures, a discovery cohort of about 95 patients was used, comprising under 45 with Graves' ophthalmopathy and some 57 with stable Graves' hyperthyroidism. Prospective prediction of ophthalmopathy was tested in an independent validation cohort consisting of 18 to 20 hyperthyroidism patients and some 15 patients who later progressed to ophthalmopathy. The roughly 100 discovery patients were divided at random into training and test sets in a 7:3 ratio. In addition, the study compared T-cell repertoires in thyroid tissue and in blood from several Graves' hyperthyroidism patients. Following sampling, methimazole starting at 30 mg daily was given to hyperthyroidism patients, and high-dose intravenous methylprednisolone was given to ophthalmopathy patients. A second multiplex PCR round built the libraries, followed by size selection and purification. The libraries were sequenced on an Illumina HiSeq2000 using paired-end 100 bp reads. Raw data were processed with SOAPnuke, discarding reads with adapters, uncalled bases, mean Phred below 15, or no exact constant-primer or identifier match. COPE v1.2.5 was used to merge high-quality paired reads, and clonotypes were defined as unique nucleotide sequences. MiTCR v1.1 was used to align clonotypes to the IMGT TRBV, TRBD and TRBJ reference segments. The analysis included only V-J combinations with a frequency above 0.0001, which together covered about 99% of the repertoires. The TCS score was defined as F50 (clonal expansion) divided by E x V (chaos), with BLOSUM62-based TCRdist calculated between CDR3 peptides within each V-J. Welch's t-statistics and random forest reduced around 550 V-J features to roughly 13, which were used in a naive Bayes classifier (R e1071). Sample size was not statistically predetermined, and investigators were not blinded to group allocation. According to the paper, TCR Vbeta CDR3 sequencing was carried out on about 140 peripheral blood samples, which came from approximately 43 ophthalmopathy, 70 to 80 hyperthyroidism and about 17 progressor patients.

The clonotype was recovered from a man aged 40-55 years with Graves disease. Donor details come from another sample of the same person, matched by shared clones. Here the chain combines TRBV28 and TRBJ1-5; 10 nucleotides in the junction match TRBD1. Sequenced material: peripheral blood mononuclear cells (PBMCs), taken at new diagnosis, from a patient treated with antithyroid drugs. The CDR3 protein sequence reads: CASDPGRQGAGNQPQHF. The nucleotide sequence reads as follows: TGTGCCAGCGACCCGGGGCGACAGGGGGCGGGCAATCAGCCCCAGCATTTT.